The 16 T cell receptor beta chains reported below all come from one sample, sequenced in a study of shared clonotypes between healthy human individuals. Method: immunoSEQ multiplex PCR; TCRdb's copy keeps in-frame clones and lacks some. Of about 1,500,000 clones listed, approximately 96% are singletons. The specimen sequenced was naive CD4+ T cells sorted from blood. Subset indicated: CD45RA+ positively selected. The receptors here all came from a man between 25 and 39 years old in good health.

The genes are TRBV5-4 and TRBJ2-1, with D maybe TRBD2 (5 bases). Trimming cost V 4 bases and J 10 bases, with 30 bases left between them. The CDR3 runs 18 residues. CDR1 is SGHNT and CDR2 is YYREEE in the germline V gene (reference sequence). The CDR3 is CASSLLGSKGVGSGEQFF. CDR3 in DNA: TGTGCCAGCAGCCTGTTAGGGTCGAAGGGAGTCGGGTCGGGGGAGCAGTTCTTC.

This chain links TRBV2 with TRBJ1-1, with D unresolved. Per germline, CDR1 SNHLY and CDR2 FYNNEI. The V gene lost 7 bases and the J gene lost 0 bases, with 9 bases spanning the gap. CDR3 size: 13 residues. The CDR3 sequence is CASTGSLNTEAFF. CDR3 bases: TGTGCCAGCACCGGCAGTTTGAACACTGAAGCTTTCTTT.

This clone came up once. The chain is built from TRBV6-1 and TRBJ1-1; D is undetermined. The CDR3 has 12 amino acids. Germline V lookup: CDR1 MNHNS, CDR2 SASEGT. V shed 4 bases and J shed 8 bases, with 11 bases lying between them. The CDR3 loop reads CASSGVGEEAFF. CDR3 DNA: TGTGCCAGCAGTGGGGTCGGGGAGGAAGCTTTCTTT.

The gene calls are TRBV7-8 and TRBJ2-1; D is undetermined. Trimming left V 4 bases short and J 0 bases short, with 16 bases between. This CDR3 has 17 residues. Germline loops: CDR1 SGHVS, CDR2 FQNEAQ. CDR3 nucleotides: TGTGCCAGCAGCTCCGAGTTCGTGGAGAGCTCCTACAATGAGCAGTTCTTC. Protein sequence: CASSSEFVESSYNEQFF.

Turning to this clone: The same CDR3 also results from other DNA sequences found in this sample. The J gene is TRBJ2-1, the V gene TRBV14; D is unclear. In germline, CDR1 is SGHDN, CDR2 FVKESK. This CDR3 is 11 amino acids long. The V end lost 1 base, the J end lost 9 bases, and 4 bases lay between the germline ends. The CDR3 region is CASSQGGEQFF. The CDR3 DNA reads TGTGCCAGCAGCCAAGGCGGTGAGCAGTTCTTC.

The chain recombines TRBV15 with TRBJ2-5; D possibly corresponds to TRBD1 (5 bases). Germline V CDR1 and CDR2: LNHNV, YYDKDF (reference sequence). The CDR3 totals 16 residues. Trimming took 1 base from V and 5 from J, leaving 17 bases between them. The DNA of the CDR3 is TGTGCCACCAGCAGAGGTTTGCAGGGCGCCCGGGAGACCCAGTACTTC. It codes for CATSRGLQGARETQYF.

This clone was detected once. This chain joins TRBV6-5 and TRBJ1-4, with a tentative D call TRBD1 (6 bases). Germline CDR1 reads MNHEY; CDR2 reads SVGAGI. Trimming took off 2 bases at V and 7 bases at J, with 11 bases between the two ends. The CDR3 has 14 amino acids. The CDR3 DNA sequence: TGTGCCAGCAGTTACGGGGCAGGGGCTGAAAAACTGTTTTTT. Translated: CASSYGAGAEKLFF.

On this clone: The identical CDR3 is also encoded by other nucleotide sequences in the sample. The genes are TRBV21-1 and TRBJ2-7. TRBV21-1 is flagged as a pseudogene. The CDR3 spans 11 residues. The CDR3 protein is CASSKAYEQYF. CDR3 DNA: TGTGCCAGCAGCAAAGCATACGAGCAGTACTTC.

The V and J genes are TRBV5-6 and TRBJ2-7; D gene uncertain. Germline V gene data show CDR1 as SGHDT and CDR2 as YYEEEE. Trimming pared 0 bases from V and 3 bases from J, leaving 13 bases between. This CDR3 comprises 15 residues. The chain's CDR3 is CASSLGPLVNYEQYF. The CDR3 DNA reads TGTGCCAGCAGCTTGGGACCCTTAGTTAACTACGAGCAGTACTTC. Filled out from reference TRBV5-6 and TRBJ2-7, the complete variable domain reads DAGVTQSPTHLIKTRGQQVTLRCSPKSGHDTVSWYQQALGQGPQFIFQYYEEEERQRGNFPDRFSGHQFPNYSSELNVNALLLGDSALYLCASSLGPLVNYEQYFGPGTRLTVT.

The chain is built from TRBV9 and TRBJ1-1; unclear D gene. The CDR3 runs to 16 residues. Per the germline V gene, CDR1 is SGDLS and CDR2 is YYNGEE. With 0 bases removed from V and 4 bases from J, the gap between germline ends came to 16 bases. The CDR3, as DNA: TGTGCCAGCAGCGTAGGGTCCCAAGTCGGTATCACTGAAGCTTTCTTT. Its protein is CASSVGSQVGITEAFF.

The chain carries TRBV7-8 and TRBJ1-2; D gene unclear. Germline CDR1 and CDR2: SGHVS and FQNEAQ. This CDR3 contains 14 residues. Trimming removed 5 bases at V and 13 bases at J, with 23 bases between. CDR3 protein: CASSPGLTSSGSTF. The CDR3 nucleotides read TGTGCCAGCAGCCCTGGCCTCACTAGTTCGGGGAGCACCTTC.

V gene TRBV18 combines with J gene TRBJ1-1; D is unclear. V lost 2 bases to trimming and J lost 0 bases, with 7 bases between them. Germline V gene data show CDR1 as KGHSH and CDR2 as LQKENI. CDR3 length: 14 amino acids. The DNA of the CDR3 is TGTGCCAGCTCACCAGCGCAGATGAACACTGAAGCTTTCTTT. Its translation is CASSPAQMNTEAFF.

This clone was seen only a few times. Other nucleotide sequences in the sample specify the same CDR3. The chain recombines TRBV10-3 with TRBJ1-5; TRBD1 matches at 8 bases. The CDR3 has 12 amino acids. Trimming took 6 bases from V and 5 from J; bases not matched to a gene: 0. Germline values: CDR1 ENHRY, CDR2 SYGVKD. In DNA, the CDR3 is TGTGCCATCAGGGACAGGGATCAGCCCCAGCATTTT. This sequence encodes CAIRDRDQPQHF.

The J gene is TRBJ2-3, the V gene TRBV10-3; 11 nucleotides align to TRBD2. The length of the CDR3 is 17 residues. J gave up 0 bases and V 5 bases, and 7 bases lay outside the gene matches. Germline V gene sequence: CDR1 ENHRY, CDR2 SYGVKD. CDR3: CAISLRGLAASTDTQYF. CDR3 nucleotide sequence: TGTGCCATCAGTCTCAGGGGACTAGCGGCTAGCACAGATACGCAGTATTTT.

This rearrangement joins TRBV5-6 to TRBJ2-1; D remains ambiguous. The CDR3 is 11 residues long. The V gene lost 0 bases and the J gene lost 13 bases, with 8 bases spanning the gap. Germline CDR1 SGHDT, CDR2 YYEEEE. CDR3 protein: CASSLDVEQFF. The CDR3 DNA reads as TGTGCCAGCAGCTTGGATGTCGAACAGTTCTTC.

The chain employs TRBV11-2 and TRBJ2-7; TRBD2 is a possible D gene (6 bases). V shed 5 bases and J shed 3 bases, with 17 bases lying between them. The CDR3 contains 15 residues. Germline values: CDR1 SGHAT, CDR2 FQNNGV. This chain's CDR3 is CASSKRSGTSYEQYF. The DNA for the CDR3 is TGTGCCAGCAGCAAACGTAGCGGTACTAGCTACGAGCAGTACTTC.